These T cell receptor beta chains were read from a single sample in a study of a mutant IDH1 vaccine in newly diagnosed glioma. Measured with immunoSEQ multiplex PCR; TCRdb has only the in-frame clones, and not every one. In the table there are some 64,000 clones, under 90% of which are singletons. Their antigen targets remain unknown. The source material was PBMCs, sampled from a glioma patient whose treatment included an IDH1 peptide vaccine. These receptors were taken from a man aged 50-59 years with glioma. CDR3s include the opening cysteine and the closing phenylalanine or tryptophan. D genes are given only for firm matches. Expanded clones are given a class, and other clones once, few, many or no size at all.

abundance | j_gene | len | v_gene | d_gene | CDR3aa | CDR3nt
. | TRBJ2-2 | 15 | TRBV27 | . | CASSFGTGNTGELFF | TGTGCCAGCAGTTTCGGGACGGGGAACACCGGGGAGCTGTTTTTT
. | TRBJ1-2 | 13 | TRBV6-4 | TRBD1 | CASSDSTGAGYTF | TGTGCCAGCAGTGACTCGACAGGGGCTGGCTACACCTTC
. | TRBJ1-2 | 16 | TRBV19 | . | CASSIGGGPLDYGYTF | TGTGCCAGTAGTATAGGCGGGGGGCCTCTTGACTATGGCTACACCTTC
. | TRBJ2-3 | 18 | TRBV7-8 | . | CASSLAHRDFAGTDTQYF | TGTGCCAGCAGCTTAGCCCACCGGGACTTCGCGGGCACAGATACGCAGTATTTT
. | TRBJ1-2 | 12 | TRBV29-1 | . | CSVNDERGGYTF | TGCAGCGTTAATGATGAAAGAGGTGGCTACACCTTC
. | TRBJ2-7 | 15 | TRBV5-1 | TRBD2 | CASSHAGTSAYEQYF | TGCGCCAGCAGCCACGCCGGGACTAGTGCCTACGAGCAGTACTTC
once | TRBJ2-3 | 16 | TRBV15 | . | CATSSILGLAADTQYF | .
. | TRBJ2-2 | 15 | TRBV5-1 | . | CASSLRTDNTGELFF | TGCGCCAGCAGCCTCCGGACAGATAACACCGGGGAGCTGTTTTTT
. | TRBJ2-5 | 14 | TRBV2 | . | CASSGGTRSETQYF | TGTGCCAGCAGTGGGGGAACCCGGAGTGAGACCCAGTACTTC
. | TRBJ2-1 | 15 | TRBV6-1 | . | CASSEVSGADNEQFF | TGTGCCAGCAGTGAAGTTTCGGGAGCCGACAATGAGCAGTTCTTC
. | TRBJ2-6 | 17 | TRBV15 | . | CATRRVRGSSGANVLTF | TGTGCCACCAGGCGAGTCAGGGGATCTTCTGGGGCCAACGTCCTGACTTTC
. | TRBJ2-3 | 14 | TRBV14 | . | CASSWGGPADTQYF | TGTGCCAGCAGCTGGGGTGGGCCAGCAGATACGCAGTATTTT
. | TRBJ2-3 | 15 | TRBV5-4 | . | CASSLGLASTDTQYF | TGTGCCAGCAGCCTAGGACTGGCTAGCACAGATACGCAGTATTTT
once | TRBJ2-6 | 16 | TRBV5-1 | . | CASSLARRAGANVLTF | TGCGCCAGCAGCTTGGCCCGAAGGGCCGGGGCCAACGTCCTGACTTTC
. | TRBJ1-1 | 14 | TRBV7-9 | TRBD1 | CASSFTGANTEAFF | TGTGCCAGCAGCTTCACAGGGGCGAACACTGAAGCTTTCTTT
. | TRBJ2-1 | 13 | TRBV29-1 | . | CSALIGPYNEQFF | TGCAGCGCCCTCATTGGGCCCTACAATGAGCAGTTCTTC
. | TRBJ2-2 | 14 | TRBV11-2 | TRBD2 | CASSSTSGTGELFF | TGTGCCAGCAGCTCGACTAGCGGCACCGGGGAGCTGTTTTTT
. | TRBJ1-5 | 14 | TRBV6-5 | . | CASSRLGGVQPQHF | TGTGCCAGCAGCCGTTTGGGGGGAGTTCAGCCCCAGCATTTT
. | TRBJ1-5 | 13 | TRBV6-5 | . | CASSTRGNQPQHF | TGTGCCAGCAGCACAAGGGGAAATCAGCCCCAGCATTTT
. | TRBJ2-3 | 12 | TRBV19 | . | CASSRRTDTQYF | TGTGCCAGTAGTCGACGCACAGATACGCAGTATTTT
. | TRBJ2-2 | 14 | TRBV27 | . | CASSFGPGTGELFF | TGTGCCAGCAGTTTTGGACCCGGAACCGGGGAGCTGTTTTTT
. | TRBJ2-2 | 16 | TRBV27 | . | CASSLRTIDSTRELFF | TGTGCCAGCAGTTTAAGGACTATTGACTCGACCCGGGAGCTGTTTTTT
. | TRBJ1-1 | 15 | TRBV27 | . | CASSLGEGSNTEAFF | TGTGCCAGCAGCCTAGGCGAGGGAAGCAACACTGAAGCTTTCTTT
. | TRBJ2-7 | 15 | TRBV7-6 | . | CASSDRQRGLYEQYF | TGTGCCAGCAGCGACAGACAGAGGGGTCTCTACGAGCAGTACTTC
few | TRBJ2-2 | 14 | TRBV6-4 | TRBD1 | CASSDTGETGELFF | TGTGCCAGCAGTGACACAGGGGAGACCGGGGAGCTGTTTTTT
. | TRBJ1-1 | 14 | TRBV5-4 | . | CASSSRQRDTEAFF | TGTGCCAGCAGCTCGCGCCAACGAGACACTGAAGCTTTCTTT
. | TRBJ2-7 | 14 | TRBV5-1 | . | CASSVRGLSGEQYF | TGCGCCAGCAGCGTTAGGGGACTGAGTGGGGAGCAGTACTTC
. | TRBJ2-3 | 16 | TRBV7-9 | . | CASSLRGDQGTDTQYF | TGTGCCAGCAGCTTAAGGGGGGATCAGGGCACAGATACGCAGTATTTT
. | TRBJ2-7 | 14 | TRBV13 | . | CASSPSLSRYEQYF | TGTGCCAGCAGCCCCAGCCTATCCAGATACGAGCAGTACTTC
few | TRBJ2-6 | 16 | TRBV7-9 | . | CASRPGEGSGANVLTF | TGTGCCAGCCGTCCAGGGGAGGGCTCTGGGGCCAACGTCCTGACTTTC
. | TRBJ1-3 | 15 | TRBV19 | . | CASSTPGRSGNTIYF | TGTGCCAGTAGTACCCCAGGGAGATCTGGAAACACCATATATTTT
. | TRBJ2-7 | 13 | TRBV28 | . | CASTPGGDYEQYF | TGTGCCAGCACCCCTGGAGGGGACTACGAGCAGTACTTC